The following is a T cell receptor (beta chain) sequence with its context. The CDR3 is made up of 15 amino acids. The V gene end was trimmed by 5 bases and the J gene end by 6 bases; junction bases not matched to a gene: 8. Germline V gene lookup returns CDR1 SGHAT and CDR2 FQNNGV. Survey-level TCR beta sequencing used the immunoSEQ assay. Produced via immunoSEQ multiplex PCR; TCRdb's table is partial and in-frame only. This sample has some 70,000 clones; 90% to 95% occur once, and the top ten carry roughly 4.5%. The chain carries TRBV11-2 and TRBJ2-5, with TRBD2 identical over 11 bases. Sequenced: PBMCs. The receptor comes from a man between 35 and 55 years old with rheumatoid arthritis. CDR3 DNA sequence: TGTGCCAGCAGCACCCGACTAGCGGGGATGCAGACCCAGTACTTC. It codes for CASSTRLAGMQTQYF.